Presented here are 22 T cell receptor beta chains from one specimen sequenced in a study of radiation and T cells in renal cell carcinoma (dated by TCRdb to 2020 to 2022). Sample time point, as interpreted from the label and publication: blood 2 weeks post-SBRT. Sample treatment or condition, as interpreted from the label and publication: 15 Gy SBRT to primary tumor, nephrectomy 4 weeks later. Receptor amplification or capture employed the immunoSEQ multiplex PCR assay. TCRdb took over this immuneACCESS table, retaining in-frame rearrangements with V and J assigned. Such tables are incomplete; in checked studies, under half of the missing clones stem from an unresolved V gene, and the remainder is unexplained. This sample has about 130,000 clones in its table, and 85% to 90% of those were observed once. About 5.6% of the sample is in the top ten clones. The starting material was blood, obtained from a patient whose treatment included radiotherapy and nephrectomy. Receptor source: a woman between 65 and 79 years old with renal cell carcinoma.

This rearrangement joins TRBV11-1 to TRBJ2-7; the match to TRBD2 covers 10 bases. Per germline, CDR1 SGHAT and CDR2 FQDESV (reference sequence). V was pared by 3 bases and J by 3 bases, with 2 bases of the junction left unmatched. This CDR3 has 14 residues. The DNA for the CDR3 is TGTGCCAGCAGCTTCGGACTAGCGGACTACGAGCAGTACTTC. The encoded protein is CASSFGLADYEQYF.

The rearrangement joins TRBV30 to TRBJ2-3, with D unresolved. Trimming shortened V by 4 bases and J by 5 bases, and 10 bases separated the two germline ends. The CDR3 is 12 amino acids. Germline V gene sequence: CDR1 GTSNPN, CDR2 SVGIG (reference sequence). The CDR3 region is CAWNENRDTQYF. In DNA, the CDR3 is TGTGCCTGGAACGAGAACAGAGATACGCAGTATTTT.

The chain joins TRBV5-4 to TRBJ2-5; tentatively, D is TRBD2 (5 bases). The V end lost 6 bases, the J end lost 5 bases, and 20 bases lay between the germline ends. The CDR3 is 15 residues long. Looked up from germline, CDR1 is SGHNT and CDR2 is YYREEE (reference sequence). CDR3 region: CASTPAGVPGETQYF. The DNA of the CDR3 is TGTGCCAGCACCCCCGCCGGGGTTCCGGGGGAGACCCAGTACTTC.

This clone was counted a few times. The chain joins TRBV5-1 to TRBJ1-1; D might be TRBD1 (6 bases). V gave up 0 bases and J gave up 5 bases, with 11 bases separating them. Germline CDR1 is SGHRS and CDR2 is YFSETQ. CDR3 size: 14 residues. The CDR3 bases are TGCGCCAGCAGCTTGGAACAGGGCAAGACTGAAGCTTTCTTT. Its protein is CASSLEQGKTEAFF.

This clone was found a few times. V gene TRBV12-5 combines with J gene TRBJ2-2; 7 bases align to TRBD1. Trimming removed 7 bases from V and 1 base from J; junction bases left unmatched: 18. The CDR3 contains 19 residues. Germline-derived CDR1 and CDR2 are LGHNT and FRNRAP. The CDR3 coding sequence is TGTGCTAGTGCCAAAGCCGGGACAGCTCTAAAGGGGAACACCGGGGAGCTGTTTTTT. Its translation: CASAKAGTALKGNTGELFF.

V gene TRBV15 combines with J gene TRBJ1-1, with D possibly matching TRBD1 (6 bases). The V end was cut by 5 bases, the J end by 0 bases, with 10 bases between. The V gene's germline CDR1 is LNHNV and CDR2 YYDKDF (reference sequence). The CDR3 consists of 14 residues. The CDR3 loop is CATSGTGLNTEAFF. CDR3 sequence (DNA): TGTGCCACCAGCGGAACAGGGCTGAACACTGAAGCTTTCTTT.

This sequence joins TRBV5-1 and TRBJ2-1; D assignment may be TRBD1 or TRBD2 (5 bases each). This CDR3 comprises 15 residues. The germline V gene has CDR1 SGHRS and CDR2 YFSETQ. Deletions cut 4 bases from V and 2 bases from J, with 13 bases between. CDR3 sequence reads: CASSLAGAAYNEQFF. CDR3 nucleotides: TGCGCCAGCAGCCTGGCCGGGGCAGCCTACAATGAGCAGTTCTTC.

The rearrangement joins TRBV25-1 to TRBJ2-1; 9 bases fit TRBD2. Germline V gene sequence: CDR1 MGHDK, CDR2 SYGVNS. J was trimmed by 3 bases and V by 2 bases; bases with no gene match: 11. This CDR3 has 18 residues. This chain's CDR3 is CASSERRGGTGLYNEQFF. DNA for the CDR3: TGTGCCAGCAGTGAACGGCGGGGGGGCACTGGTCTCTACAATGAGCAGTTCTTC. The entire variable domain, with the rest obtained from reference TRBV25-1 and TRBJ2-1, is as follows: EADIYQTPRYLVIGTGKKITLECSQTMGHDKMYWYQQDPGMELHLIHYSYGVNSTEKGDLSSESTVSRIRTEHFPLTLESARPSHTSQYLCASSERRGGTGLYNEQFFGPGTRLTVL.

The CDR3: CASSFKVITYEQYF. Written as DNA, the CDR3 is TGTGCCAGCAGCTTTAAGGTTATCACCTACGAGCAGTACTTC. This sequence joins TRBV5-6 and TRBJ2-7, with D unclear. CDR3 length: 14 residues. CDR1 and CDR2 (germline): SGHDT, YYEEEE. With 2 bases removed from V and 2 bases from J, the gap between germline ends came to 11 bases.

V gene TRBV29-1 combines with J gene TRBJ2-1; D might be TRBD1 (6 bases). Germline V gene sequence: CDR1 SQVTM, CDR2 ANQGSEA. The CDR3 length is 12 residues. The ends were cut back, 3 bases at V and 6 bases at J, with 9 bases in the middle. CDR3 sequence reads: CSVDEGVNEQFF. The CDR3 region has the DNA TGCAGCGTTGACGAGGGGGTCAATGAGCAGTTCTTC.

CDR3 amino acids: CASSHAPGQHNEQFF. The DNA for the CDR3 is TGCGCCAGCAGCCATGCGCCGGGACAGCACAATGAGCAGTTCTTC. This sequence joins TRBV4-1 and TRBJ2-1; 7 nucleotides line up with TRBD1. The J segment lost 5 bases and the V segment lost 3 bases, leaving 7 bases of the junction unmatched. The CDR3 is made up of 15 amino acids. Germline-derived CDR1 and CDR2 are MGHRA and YSYEKL.

The chain's CDR3 is CASSGGVSYREQYF. In DNA, the CDR3 is TGTGCCAGCAGCGGGGGTGTCAGCTACCGCGAGCAGTACTTC. This chain uses TRBV7-2 with TRBJ2-7; D possibly matches TRBD1 or TRBD2 (5 bases each). The CDR3 is 14 residues long. Trimming shortened V by 5 bases and J by 6 bases, and 17 bases separated the two germline ends. Germline values: CDR1 SGHTA, CDR2 FQGNSA.

This clone was detected only once. One end of the junction is discordant with germline, which a read error may explain. This chain links TRBV11-2 with TRBJ1-4; 7 bases match TRBD1. CDR3 length: 15 residues. CDR1 is SGHAT and CDR2 is FQNNGV in the germline V gene. This chain's CDR3 is CASRLETKGAEKLFF. Here the CDR3 DNA reads TGTGCCAGCAGGTTAGAGACAAAGGGGGCTGAAAAACTGTTTTTT. The full variable domain, with the rest looked up from reference TRBV11-2 and TRBJ1-4, is EAGVAQSPRYKIIEKRQSVAFWCNPISGHATLYWYQQILGQGPKLLIQFQNNGVVDDSQLPKDRFSAERLKGVDSTLKIQPAKLEDSAVYLCASRLETKGAEKLFFGSGTQLSVL.

The chain links TRBV19 to TRBJ2-1, with TRBD2 matching over 7 bases. Germline CDR1 and CDR2: LNHDA and SQIVND (reference sequence). The junction had 8 bases not matched to a gene; V was cut back by 6 bases and J by 0 bases. The CDR3 has 16 residues. DNA for the CDR3: TGTGCCAGTAGGGGGGGGGAGCCGAGCTCCTACAATGAGCAGTTCTTC. Its protein is CASRGGEPSSYNEQFF.

The chain joins TRBV7-8 to TRBJ2-3; 8 nucleotides match TRBD2. The germline CDR1 and CDR2 sequences are SGHVS and FQNEAQ. V lost 5 bases and J lost 8; bases outside the gene matches: 6. There are 13 residues in the CDR3. The CDR3 nucleotides read TGTGCCAGCAGCGCAACTAGCGGAAGTACGCAGTATTTT. Its translation is CASSATSGSTQYF.

The chain combines TRBV15 with TRBJ2-2; D is possibly TRBD1 (6 bases). V gave up 3 bases and J gave up 2 bases, with 7 bases separating them. Looked up from germline, CDR1 is LNHNV and CDR2 is YYDKDF (reference sequence). CDR3 size: 14 residues. The CDR3 DNA follows: TGTGCCACCAGCAGGGACAGAAACACCGGGGAGCTGTTTTTT. This translates into CATSRDRNTGELFF.

V is TRBV4-1 and J is TRBJ2-1; D is uncertain. Trimming pared 0 bases from V and 6 bases from J, leaving 12 bases between. The CDR3 loop spans 15 amino acids. CDR1 is MGHRA and CDR2 is YSYEKL in the germline V gene. CDR3 bases: TGCGCCAGCAGCCAAGAGACTTCCCTTATCAATGAGCAGTTCTTC. Translated: CASSQETSLINEQFF.

The chain carries TRBV6-5 and TRBJ1-1, with D uncertain. In germline, CDR1 is MNHEY, CDR2 SVGAGI. The CDR3 contains 14 residues. V was clipped by 7 bases and J by 4 bases, with 16 bases between them. This chain's CDR3 is CASTHAPGRTEAFF. The DNA of the CDR3 is TGTGCCAGCACCCATGCCCCGGGCCGCACTGAAGCTTTCTTT.

This clone was recorded a few times. The chain couples TRBV5-6 to TRBJ1-5; D perhaps matches TRBD1 (5 bases). This CDR3 region has 14 residues. The germline CDR1 and CDR2 sequences are SGHDT and YYEEEE. The ends were cut back, 1 base at V and 1 base at J, with 6 bases in the middle. The CDR3 DNA sequence: TGTGCCAGCAGCTTGCGGGGGAGCAATCAGCCCCAGCATTTT. As protein: CASSLRGSNQPQHF.

The CDR3: CASSLVWGTTGELFF. DNA of the CDR3: TGTGCCAGCAGCTTGGTGTGGGGAACCACCGGGGAGCTGTTTTTT. The chain couples TRBV5-6 to TRBJ2-2; no firm D call. The CDR3 length is 15 residues. Germline values: CDR1 SGHDT, CDR2 YYEEEE. V was cut by 0 bases and J by 4 bases, with 10 bases left in between.

The rearrangement uses TRBV30 and TRBJ1-2; no clear D. The germline V gene has CDR1 GTSNPN and CDR2 SVGIG (reference sequence). The CDR3 is 14 amino acids. Trimming shortened V by 2 bases and J by 2 bases, and 12 bases separated the two germline ends. This CDR3 reads CAWSPGPSNYGYTF. The CDR3 DNA is TGTGCCTGGAGTCCCGGGCCTTCCAACTATGGCTACACCTTC.

J is TRBJ2-2 and V is TRBV19, with D possibly matching TRBD2 (5 bases). V lost 3 bases and J lost 1, with 12 bases in between. CDR1 is LNHDA, CDR2 SQIVND, per germline (reference sequence). The CDR3 has 16 amino acids. The chain's CDR3 is CASSIWIAGNTGELFF. DNA of the CDR3: TGTGCCAGTAGTATTTGGATTGCGGGGAACACCGGGGAGCTGTTTTTT.